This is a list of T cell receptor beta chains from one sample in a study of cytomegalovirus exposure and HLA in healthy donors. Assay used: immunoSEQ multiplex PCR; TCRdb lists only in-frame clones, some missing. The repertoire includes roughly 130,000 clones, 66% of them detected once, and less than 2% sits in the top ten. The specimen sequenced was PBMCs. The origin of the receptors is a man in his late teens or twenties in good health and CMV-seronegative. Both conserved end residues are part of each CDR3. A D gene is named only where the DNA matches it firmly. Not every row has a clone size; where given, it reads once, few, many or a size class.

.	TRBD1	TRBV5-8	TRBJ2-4	TGTGCCAGCAGCCGAATTACGGGGACAGATCTCCTAGCCAAAAACATTCAGTACTTC	CASSRITGTDLLAKNIQYF
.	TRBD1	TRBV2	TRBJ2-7	TGTGCCAGCAGGATACAGGGGCCCTCCTACGAGCAGTACTTC	CASRIQGPSYEQYF
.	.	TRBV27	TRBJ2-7	TGTGCCAGCAGTTTATCGGTACAGAACGAGCAGTACTTC	CASSLSVQNEQYF
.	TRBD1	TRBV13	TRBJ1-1	TGTGCCAGCGGGAGACAGGGAAGTTTCGCTTTCTTT	CASGRQGSFAFF
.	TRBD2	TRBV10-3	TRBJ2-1	TGTGCCATCAACCTTAGCGGGAGGAACTCCTACAATGAGCAGTTCTTC	CAINLSGRNSYNEQFF
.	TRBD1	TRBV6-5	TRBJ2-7	TGTGCCAGCAGTCCGGACAGGGTAACCTACGAGCAGTACTTC	CASSPDRVTYEQYF
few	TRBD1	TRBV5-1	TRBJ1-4	TGCGCCAGCAGCCAGGGACAGAGTAATGAAAAACTGTTTTTT	CASSQGQSNEKLFF
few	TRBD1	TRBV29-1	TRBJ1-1	TGCAGCGTCGAGGCGTCAGGGGGCTGGAACACTGAAGCTTTCTTT	CSVEASGGWNTEAFF
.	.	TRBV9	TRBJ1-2	TGTGCCAGCAGCGTAGTGGTCAACCCGACATCGAACTATGGCTACACCTTC	CASSVVVNPTSNYGYTF
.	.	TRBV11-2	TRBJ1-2	TGTGCCAGCAGTCACAGGGTAGCCTATGGCTACACCTTC	CASSHRVAYGYTF
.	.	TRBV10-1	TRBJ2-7	TGCGCCAGCAGTGATGGGACCCGGAGGGACGAGCAGTACTTC	CASSDGTRRDEQYF
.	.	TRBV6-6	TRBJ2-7	TGTTCCAGCAGTTTTGACAAGAAGCTTTCCTACGAGCAGTACTTC	CSSSFDKKLSYEQYF
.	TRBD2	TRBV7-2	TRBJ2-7	TGTGCCAGCAGCTTAATGGGACTAACACCTACCGAGCAGTACTTC	CASSLMGLTPTEQYF
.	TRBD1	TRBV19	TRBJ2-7	TGTGCCAGTAGTGGACAGGGGCCCTCCTACGAGCAGTACTTC	CASSGQGPSYEQYF
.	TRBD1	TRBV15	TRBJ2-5	TGTGCCACCAGCAGGCCGGGACAGGGTGTCCAAGAGACCCAGTACTTC	CATSRPGQGVQETQYF
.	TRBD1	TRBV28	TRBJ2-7	TGTGCCAGCAGCGCGGACAGGGGGTCTAACGAGCAGTACTTC	CASSADRGSNEQYF
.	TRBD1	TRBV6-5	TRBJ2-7	TGTGCCAGCAGTCAGGGACAGCACTACGAGCAGTACTTC	CASSQGQHYEQYF
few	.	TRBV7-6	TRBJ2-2	TGTGCCAGCAGCTTTCAGGGCTTCGCGAACACCGGGGAGCTGTTTTTT	CASSFQGFANTGELFF
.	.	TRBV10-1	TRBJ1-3	TGCGCCAGCAGTGAGTTCAGGGACTCTGGAAACACCATATATTTT	CASSEFRDSGNTIYF
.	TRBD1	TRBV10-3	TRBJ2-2	TGTGCCATCAGTGAGCCCGGGACAGGACCCACCGGGGAGCTGTTTTTT	CAISEPGTGPTGELFF
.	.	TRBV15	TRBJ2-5	TGTGCCACCAGCAGAGAGGGGGCTAGTGGTGAGACCCAGTACTTC	CATSREGASGETQYF
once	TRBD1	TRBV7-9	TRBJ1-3	TGTGCCAGCAGCTTACGACAGGGGAAACGTCCCTCTGGAAACACCATATATTTT	CASSLRQGKRPSGNTIYF
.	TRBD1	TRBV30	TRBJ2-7	TGTGCCTGGAGTACGCGGACAGGGGACGAGCAGTACTTC	CAWSTRTGDEQYF
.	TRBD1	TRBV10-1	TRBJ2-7	TGCGCCAGCAGAACTCGGGACAGGGCCAGCTCCTACGAGCAGTACTTC	CASRTRDRASSYEQYF
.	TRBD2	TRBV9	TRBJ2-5	TGTGCCAGCAGCCTGGCTAGCGGGAGAGCAGGAGAGACCCAGTACTTC	CASSLASGRAGETQYF
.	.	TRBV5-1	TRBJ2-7	TGCGCCAGCAGTCGAAGCGATACGGGGGCCTACGAGCAGTACTTC	CASSRSDTGAYEQYF
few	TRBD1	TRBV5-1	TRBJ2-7	TGCGCCAGCAGCCGAGACGGGACAGGGTCTACCGAGCAGTACTTC	CASSRDGTGSTEQYF
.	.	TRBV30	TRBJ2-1	TGTGCCTGGAATAGCGAATACTACAATGAGCAGTTCTTC	CAWNSEYYNEQFF
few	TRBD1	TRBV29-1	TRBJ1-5	TGCAGCGCCACCGGAGGGGGCCCCAATCAGCCCCAGCATTTT	CSATGGGPNQPQHF
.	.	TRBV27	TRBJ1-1	TGTGCCAGCAGTCCCGGGTCCTACAACACTGAAGCTTTCTTT	CASSPGSYNTEAFF
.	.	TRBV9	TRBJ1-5	TGTGCCAGCAGCCCACGAGGCGGTAATCAGCCCCAGCATTTT	CASSPRGGNQPQHF
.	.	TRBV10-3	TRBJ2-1	TGTGCCATCGAGGAGGCGGATTCCTACAATGAGCAGTTCTTC	CAIEEADSYNEQFF
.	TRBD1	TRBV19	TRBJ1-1	TGTGCCAGTAGTATAAGGGGGCCTGATGAAGCTTTCTTT	CASSIRGPDEAFF
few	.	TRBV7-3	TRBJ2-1	TGTGCCAGCAGCTTAATTGCGGGGAATGAGCAGTTCTTC	CASSLIAGNEQFF
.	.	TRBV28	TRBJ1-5	TGTGCCAGCAGCCCGCGGAGGGGTAGCAATCAGCCCCAGCATTTT	CASSPRRGSNQPQHF
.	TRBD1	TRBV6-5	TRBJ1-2	TGTGCCAGCAGGGCAGGGGGCTATGGCTACACCTTC	CASRAGGYGYTF
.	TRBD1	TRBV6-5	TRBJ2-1	TGTGCCAGCAGCCGGGACAGGGGGCGGGGTGAGCAGTTCTTC	CASSRDRGRGEQFF
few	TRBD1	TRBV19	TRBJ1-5	TGTGCCAGTAGACAACAGGGGATGAGGAGCAATCAGCCCCAGCATTTT	CASRQQGMRSNQPQHF
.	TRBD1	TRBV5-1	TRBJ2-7	TGCGCCAGCAGCTCGGCCGGGACAGGGAGTGAAAGGTACGAGCAGTACTTC	CASSSAGTGSERYEQYF
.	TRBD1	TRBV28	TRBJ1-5	TGTGCCAGCAGGACAGGGGAACGAAGCAATCAGCCCCAGCATTTT	CASRTGERSNQPQHF
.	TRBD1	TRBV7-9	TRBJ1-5	TGTGCCAGCAGCTCGACAGGGGGCGGGCAGCCCCAGCATTTT	CASSSTGGGQPQHF
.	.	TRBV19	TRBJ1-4	TGTGCCAGTAGTCCCTTGGTTGGGCGTTACGAAAAACTGTTTTTT	CASSPLVGRYEKLFF
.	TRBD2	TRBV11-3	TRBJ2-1	TGTGCCAGCAGCGCGGGGGGGAACAATGAGCAGTTCTTC	CASSAGGNNEQFF
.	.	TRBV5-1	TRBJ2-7	TGCGCCAGCAGCTTGGGGCCAGGGTTATCGTACGAGCAGTACTTC	CASSLGPGLSYEQYF
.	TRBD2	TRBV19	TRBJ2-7	TGTGCCAGTAGTAGGGGACTAGCGGATGCCTACGAGCAGTACTTC	CASSRGLADAYEQYF
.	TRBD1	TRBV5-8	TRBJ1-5	TGTGCCAGCAGCCCCGGGACAGGGGTCGGGCCCCAGCATTTT	CASSPGTGVGPQHF
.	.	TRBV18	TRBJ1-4	TGTGCCAGCTCACCGGGACTAGGAGAAAAACTGTTTTTT	CASSPGLGEKLFF
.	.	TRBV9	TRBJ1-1	TGTGCCAGCAGCGTCAGTAGCATGAAGGACACTGAAGCTTTCTTT	CASSVSSMKDTEAFF
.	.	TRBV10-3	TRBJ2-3	TGTGCCATCAGTGAGTTGGGGGGATTCACAGATACGCAGTATTTT	CAISELGGFTDTQYF
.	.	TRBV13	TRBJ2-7	TGTGCCAGCAGCTTAAGCAGGGGCCACGAGCAGTACTTC	CASSLSRGHEQYF
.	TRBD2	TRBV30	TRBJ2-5	TGTGCCTGGAGGTCTAGGACTAGCGGTGGTCTTGAGCAGTACTTC	CAWRSRTSGGLEQYF
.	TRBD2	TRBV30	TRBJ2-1	TGTGCCTGGAGTGTGACTAGCGGGAGGGCCCTTGAGCAGTTCTTC	CAWSVTSGRALEQFF
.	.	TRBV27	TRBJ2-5	TGTGCCAGCAGTCGCTTAGGCGGTGAGACCCAGTACTTC	CASSRLGGETQYF
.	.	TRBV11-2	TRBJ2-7	TGTGCCAGCAGCTTAGAGGCAGGGCTCTCCTACGAGCAGTACTTC	CASSLEAGLSYEQYF
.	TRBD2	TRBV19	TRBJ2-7	TGTGCCAGTAGTTCTACCATAGCGGGCTACGAGCAGTACTTC	CASSSTIAGYEQYF
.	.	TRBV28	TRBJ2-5	TGTGCCAGCCTACACCCGGGCCAAGAGACCCAGTACTTC	CASLHPGQETQYF
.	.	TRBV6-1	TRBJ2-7	TGTGCCAGCCCGGCTGACCGTACAGGGATCCAGTACTTC	CASPADRTGIQYF
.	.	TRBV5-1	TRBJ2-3	TGCGCCAGCATTGGAGGCGTAGATACGCAGTATTTT	CASIGGVDTQYF
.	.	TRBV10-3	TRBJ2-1	TGTGCCACAGGGGGGCAGGGGCAATTAACCTACAATGAGCAGTTCTTC	CATGGQGQLTYNEQFF
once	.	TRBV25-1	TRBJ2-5	TGTGCCAGCAGTGACCCGACCCCTCCCAGACTAGTCGAGACCCAGTACTTC	CASSDPTPPRLVETQYF